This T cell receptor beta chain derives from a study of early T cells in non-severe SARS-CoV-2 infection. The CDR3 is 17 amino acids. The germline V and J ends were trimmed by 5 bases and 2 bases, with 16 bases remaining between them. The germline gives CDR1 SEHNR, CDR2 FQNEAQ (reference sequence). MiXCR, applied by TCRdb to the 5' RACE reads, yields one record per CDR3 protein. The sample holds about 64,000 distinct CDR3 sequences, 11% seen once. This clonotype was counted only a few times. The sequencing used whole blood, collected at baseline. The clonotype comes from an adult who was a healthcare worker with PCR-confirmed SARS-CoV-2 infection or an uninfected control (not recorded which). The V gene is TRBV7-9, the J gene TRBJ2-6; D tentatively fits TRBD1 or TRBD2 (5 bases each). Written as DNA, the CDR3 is TGTGCCAGCAGCACTTACCGGGACCTTCCTGGGGCCAACGTCCTGACTTTC. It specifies CASSTYRDLPGANVLTF.